This T cell receptor beta chain was documented in a study of radiation and T cells in renal cell carcinoma. The overall study: Nephrectomy followed 15 Gy stereotactic body radiation by 4 weeks. Study-level findings and limits: From baseline, blood top tumor clonotypes peaked at 2 weeks post-radiation.

Trimming cost V 4 bases and J 3 bases, with 16 bases left between them. The CDR3 extends over 15 amino acids. CDR1 and CDR2 from the germline V gene are SGHRS and YFSETQ. Time point described: baseline pretreatment blood. Described treatment: 15 Gy SBRT to primary tumor, nephrectomy 4 weeks later. The tumor was a clear cell renal cell carcinoma. With respect to this clone: Its antigen is not known.

Profiling relied on immunoSEQ multiplex PCR, and the TCRdb table lists in-frame clones only, not all of them. The sample shows 130,000 or so clones, over 75% of them seen only once. This chain joins TRBV5-1 and TRBJ1-1, with D possibly matching TRBD1 (6 bases). This TCR derives from a woman between 45 and 65 years old with renal cell carcinoma. This sample comprised blood, obtained from a patient whose treatment included radiotherapy and nephrectomy. DNA for the CDR3: TGCGCCAGCAGCCGGGGGCGGGGAGGGTACACTGAAGCTTTCTTT. Its protein is CASSRGRGGYTEAFF. The variable domain in full, with the rest retrieved from reference TRBV5-1 and TRBJ1-1, is KAGVTQTPRYLIKTRGQQVTLSCSPISGHRSVSWYQQTPGQGLQFLFEYFSETQRNKGNFPGRFSGRQFSNSRSEMNVSTLELGDSALYLCASSRGRGGYTEAFFGQGTRLTVV.